The 20 T cell receptor beta chains listed next were all sequenced from one sample in a study of blood T cell repertoires in COVID-19. Profiling relied on immunoSEQ multiplex PCR, and the TCRdb table lists in-frame clones only, not all of them. Among fewer than 200,000 clones listed, roughly 87% were seen once. Sample: peripheral blood. The receptor set was obtained from a man aged 18 to 30 who had recovered from COVID-19.

The V and J genes are TRBV7-2 and TRBJ1-1; possible D gene TRBD1, 6 bases. Per germline, CDR1 SGHTA and CDR2 FQGNSA. There are 15 residues in the CDR3. Trimming took 1 base from V and 4 from J, leaving 13 bases between them. CDR3 protein: CASSLVGGPGTEAFF. The CDR3 DNA reads as TGTGCCAGCAGCTTAGTTGGGGGCCCGGGCACTGAAGCTTTCTTT.

The chain links TRBV29-1 to TRBJ2-5; 7 bases align to TRBD1. The trim removed 2 bases at V and 2 bases at J, leaving 5 bases unmatched. This CDR3 has 14 residues. Germline V gene sequence: CDR1 SQVTM, CDR2 ANQGSEA. For the CDR3, the DNA is TGCAGCGTTGAACCCCTGGGACAGCAAGAGACCCAGTACTTC. It yields the protein CSVEPLGQQETQYF.

V is TRBV9 and J is TRBJ2-5, with 10 bases fitting TRBD1. The germline CDR1 and CDR2 sequences are SGDLS and YYNGEE. After removal of 4 bases from V and 3 bases from J, the junction contained 12 bases not matched to a gene. The CDR3 totals 17 residues. CDR3: CASSPGTGAFTKETQYF. In nucleotides, the CDR3 is TGTGCCAGCAGCCCGGGGACAGGGGCATTTACTAAAGAGACCCAGTACTTC. The full variable domain, its missing parts supplied by reference TRBV9 and TRBJ2-5, is DSGVTQTPKHLITATGQRVTLRCSPRSGDLSVYWYQQSLDQGLQFLIQYYNGEERAKGNILERFSAQQFPDLHSELNLSSLELGDSALYFCASSPGTGAFTKETQYFGPGTRLLVL.

The V call is TRBV9, the J call TRBJ1-2; 10 bases match TRBD1. Germline V gene data show CDR1 as SGDLS and CDR2 as YYNGEE. After removal of 3 bases from V and 1 base from J, the junction contained 6 bases not matched to a gene. The CDR3 loop spans 16 amino acids. The CDR3 DNA follows: TGTGCCAGCAGCGCTCGACAGGGGGCGGGTAACTATGGCTACACCTTC. Translating gives CASSARQGAGNYGYTF.

V usage is TRBV10-3 and J usage is TRBJ2-7; 9 bases agree with TRBD2. The CDR3 extends over 16 amino acids. The J segment lost 7 bases and the V segment lost 0 bases, leaving 10 bases of the junction unmatched. Germline V gene data show CDR1 as ENHRY and CDR2 as SYGVKD. The CDR3 DNA sequence: TGTGCCATCAGTGAGTCCTTAGTAGCGGGAGAGAGGGAGCAGTACTTC. It translates to CAISESLVAGEREQYF.

The chain joins TRBV29-1 to TRBJ1-1; D unclear. V was cut by 8 bases and J by 0 bases, with 10 bases left in between. The CDR3 contains 12 residues. In germline, CDR1 is SQVTM, CDR2 ANQGSEA. CDR3 loop: CSPKEMNTEAFF. The DNA for the CDR3 is TGCAGCCCCAAGGAGATGAACACTGAAGCTTTCTTT.

This rearrangement joins TRBV7-6 to TRBJ1-5, with no clear D. CDR3 size: 13 residues. V dropped 5 bases and J dropped 3 bases, with 8 bases sitting between them. CDR1 SGHVS and CDR2 FNYEAQ come from the germline V gene. CDR3 sequence reads: CASSQLSNQPQHF. The CDR3 nucleotides are TGTGCCAGCAGCCAACTTTCCAATCAGCCCCAGCATTTT.

The chain couples TRBV9 to TRBJ2-3, with unresolved D. Germline assignment: CDR1 SGDLS and CDR2 YYNGEE. The CDR3 is 17 amino acids. V shed 0 bases and J shed 0 bases, with 14 bases lying between them. The CDR3 DNA follows: TGTGCCAGCAGCGTAGAACCCCTCGCGACTAGCACAGATACGCAGTATTTT. Translating it yields CASSVEPLATSTDTQYF.

This chain connects TRBV19 to TRBJ1-5, with TRBD1 as a possible D gene (6 bases). The CDR3 totals 15 residues. Trimming took off 2 bases at V and 3 bases at J, with 11 bases between the two ends. CDR1 is LNHDA, CDR2 SQIVND, per germline (reference sequence). The CDR3 bases are TGTGCCAGTAGTATAACCCAGGGGTCCAATCAGCCCCAGCATTTT. It translates to CASSITQGSNQPQHF.

The rearrangement links TRBV4-3 to TRBJ2-7; TRBD2 matches 7 bases. The CDR3 contains 15 residues. V shed 1 base and J 2 bases; nucleotides not matched to a gene: 5. Germline lookup yields CDR1 LGHNA and CDR2 YSLEER. The CDR3 DNA sequence: TGCGCCAGCAGCCAAGCCCTAGCGGCAGCCTACGAGCAGTACTTC. It yields the protein CASSQALAAAYEQYF.

In nucleotides, the CDR3 is TGCGCCAGCAGCTTAACTAGCGGGAGTTTCCATGAGCAGTTCTTC. It translates to CASSLTSGSFHEQFF. J is TRBJ2-1 and V is TRBV5-1; 11 bases fit TRBD2. This CDR3 has 15 residues. Germline loops: CDR1 SGHRS, CDR2 YFSETQ. Trimming cost V 2 bases and J 8 bases; bases outside gene matches: 6.

Concerning this clone itself: Other nucleotide sequences in the sample specify the same CDR3. The rearrangement links TRBV7-2 to TRBJ2-7; no firm D call. This CDR3 contains 13 residues. The germline V gene encodes CDR1 SGHTA and CDR2 FQGNSA. Trimming removed 3 bases at V and 3 bases at J, with 9 bases between. The CDR3: CASSLDGLYEQYF. The CDR3 DNA reads as TGTGCCAGCAGCTTGGATGGGCTCTACGAGCAGTACTTC. Full variable domain (outside the CDR3, taken from reference TRBV7-2 and TRBJ2-7): GAGVSQSPSNKVTEKGKDVELRCDPISGHTALYWYRQSLGQGLEFLIYFQGNSAPDKSGLPSDRFSAERTGGSVSTLTIQRTQQEDSAVYLCASSLDGLYEQYFGPGTRLTVT.

The rearrangement uses TRBV5-6 and TRBJ2-7, with 13 bases fitting TRBD2. Trimming cost V 3 bases and J 4 bases; bases outside gene matches: 4. The germline gives CDR1 SGHDT, CDR2 YYEEEE. The length of the CDR3 is 15 residues. Here the CDR3 DNA reads TGTGCCAGCAGCTCGGGACTAGCGGGAATTTACGAGCAGTACTTC. Residues: CASSSGLAGIYEQYF.

CDR3 sequence reads: CASSYSGSPLHF. CDR3 sequence (DNA): TGTGCCAGCAGTTACTCTGGCTCACCCCTCCACTTT. The rearrangement uses TRBV6-5 and TRBJ1-6; no clear D. V was cut by 0 bases and J by 10 bases, with 4 bases left in between. The length of the CDR3 is 12 residues. The germline gives CDR1 MNHEY, CDR2 SVGAGI.

The CDR3 sequence is CASSRAGGGIPEAFF. The CDR3 DNA sequence: TGCGCCAGCAGCCGGGCGGGAGGGGGTATTCCTGAAGCTTTCTTT. The J gene is TRBJ1-1, the V gene TRBV4-1, with D possibly TRBD1 on 6 matching bases. CDR3 size: 15 residues. Germline V CDR1 and CDR2: MGHRA, YSYEKL. V dropped 4 bases and J dropped 6 bases, with 18 bases sitting between them.

This chain uses TRBV19 with TRBJ1-5, with D perhaps TRBD1 (6 bases). The germline V gene has CDR1 LNHDA and CDR2 SQIVND (reference sequence). The CDR3 is 14 residues long. Deletions cut 4 bases from V and 4 bases from J, with 11 bases between. The CDR3 here is CASSTTGNNQPQHF. CDR3 bases: TGTGCCAGTAGTACGACAGGCAATAATCAGCCCCAGCATTTT.

This clone was detected once. This chain connects TRBV19 to TRBJ2-1; D may be TRBD2 (6 bases). This CDR3 region has 14 residues. Germline CDR1 reads LNHDA; CDR2 reads SQIVND (reference sequence). V was trimmed by 3 bases and J by 7 bases, leaving 13 bases between them. The chain's CDR3 is CASSMQSGGNEQFF. DNA of the CDR3: TGTGCCAGTAGTATGCAATCCGGGGGAAATGAGCAGTTCTTC.

This chain connects TRBV29-1 to TRBJ2-3, with 14 bases identical to TRBD2. This CDR3 has 18 residues. The junction had 13 bases not matched to a gene; V was cut back by 4 bases and J by 4 bases. Germline V gives CDR1 SQVTM, CDR2 ANQGSEA. CDR3 loop: CSVVRNLGTSGSADTQYF. The CDR3 nucleotides read TGCAGCGTTGTGAGAAACCTCGGGACTAGCGGGAGCGCAGATACGCAGTATTTT.

The chain combines TRBV12-3 or TRBV12-4 with TRBJ1-1; D unresolved. The CDR3 is 13 residues long. V lost 7 bases, J lost 4 bases, and 13 bases lay in between. CDR3 region: CASNVDSITEAFF. The CDR3 region has the DNA TGTGCCAGCAACGTTGATAGCATCACTGAAGCTTTCTTT.

V is TRBV21-1 and J is TRBJ2-7; the DNA was not used to check the table's D call, TRBD2. TRBV21-1 constitutes a pseudogene. CDR3 length: 15 residues. The CDR3 reads CASSKADPSREVKNF. The CDR3, as DNA: TGTGCCAGCAGCAAAGCCGACCCGTCACGGGAGGTTAAAAATTTC.